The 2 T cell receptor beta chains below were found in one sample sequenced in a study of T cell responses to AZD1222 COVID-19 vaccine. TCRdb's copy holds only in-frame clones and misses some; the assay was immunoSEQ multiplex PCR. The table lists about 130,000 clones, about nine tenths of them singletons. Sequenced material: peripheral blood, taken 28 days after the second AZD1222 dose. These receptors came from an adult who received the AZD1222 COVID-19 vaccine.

CDR3 in amino acids: CATNLAGGSTGELFF. The DNA of the CDR3 is TGTGCCACCAACCTAGCGGGAGGGAGCACCGGGGAGCTGTTTTTT. This sequence joins TRBV19 and TRBJ2-2; 12 nucleotides line up with TRBD2. V shed 10 bases, J shed 4 bases, and the junction held 7 bases outside the gene matches. From germline, CDR1 is LNHDA and CDR2 SQIVND (reference sequence). The CDR3 covers 15 residues.

In DNA, the CDR3 is TGTGCCAGCACCCTACGATTGAGAGGGGAGCAGTTCTTC. Protein: CASTLRLRGEQFF. The chain joins TRBV28 to TRBJ2-1; D perhaps matches TRBD2 (5 bases). Trimming pared 7 bases from V and 10 bases from J, leaving 17 bases between. The CDR3 length is 13 residues. Germline V gene data show CDR1 as MDHEN and CDR2 as SYDVKM.